Presented here are 32 T cell receptor beta chains from one specimen sequenced in a study of T cell responses to AZD1222 COVID-19 vaccine. Generated by immunoSEQ multiplex PCR, the TCRdb table keeps only in-frame clones and is missing some. This table has about 180,000 clones, 80% to 95% appearing once. Specimen: peripheral blood, collected 28 days after the second AZD1222 dose. These receptors were collected from an adult who received the AZD1222 COVID-19 vaccine.

This clone was found a few times. V usage is TRBV6-5 and J usage is TRBJ1-4; weak D call: TRBD1 (5 bases). Germline V gene lookup returns CDR1 MNHEY and CDR2 SVGAGI. The CDR3 sequence is 14 residues long. Trimming removed 0 bases at V and 8 bases at J, with 10 bases between. In nucleotides, the CDR3 is TGTGCCAGCAGTTACTCGACAGCAGGCGAAAAACTGTTTTTT. Translated: CASSYSTAGEKLFF.

This chain connects TRBV5-1 to TRBJ2-3; D may be TRBD1 or TRBD2 (5 bases each). Germline V gene data show CDR1 as SGHRS and CDR2 as YFSETQ. Trimming took off 3 bases at V and 12 bases at J, with 26 bases between the two ends. The CDR3 totals 16 residues. The CDR3 loop is CASSSGYGEGTSPQYF. CDR3 bases: TGCGCCAGCAGCTCAGGGTATGGGGAAGGGACCAGCCCCCAGTATTTT.

The chain links TRBV2 to TRBJ2-2; TRBD2 might be the D (5 bases). The germline CDR1 and CDR2 sequences are SNHLY and FYNNEI. This CDR3 has 14 residues. Trimming stripped 4 bases from V and 7 bases from J, with 13 bases between. The CDR3 reads CASSVDYGGGELFF. CDR3 DNA sequence: TGTGCCAGCAGTGTTGACTACGGCGGCGGGGAGCTGTTTTTT. Supplemented by reference TRBV2 and TRBJ2-2, the full variable domain reads EPEVTQTPSHQVTQMGQEVILRCVPISNHLYFYWYRQILGQKVEFLVSFYNNEISEKSEIFDDQFSVERPDGSNFTLKIRSTKLEDSAMYFCASSVDYGGGELFFGEGSRLTVL.

The genes are TRBV9 and TRBJ2-1; D not resolved. This CDR3 region has 14 residues. V lost 0 bases and J 4 bases, leaving 8 bases between the germline ends. Germline V gives CDR1 SGDLS, CDR2 YYNGEE. CDR3 DNA: TGTGCCAGCAGCGTAGCGGGTAGATACAATGAGCAGTTCTTC. Translation: CASSVAGRYNEQFF.

The V and J genes are TRBV28 and TRBJ2-7; 9 bases line up with TRBD1. Germline V gene lookup returns CDR1 MDHEN and CDR2 SYDVKM. Trimming cost V 7 bases and J 7 bases; bases outside gene matches: 11. The CDR3 is 14 amino acids. In DNA, the CDR3 is TGTGCCAGCACTATGACAGGGGGGCACAGAGAGCAGTACTTC. Translated: CASTMTGGHREQYF.

The V gene is TRBV20-1, the J gene TRBJ2-5, with TRBD2 matching 8 bases. The junction had 2 bases not matched to a gene; V was cut back by 6 bases and J by 5 bases. The CDR3 sequence is 11 residues long. Germline lookup yields CDR1 DFQATT and CDR2 SNEGSKA (reference sequence). CDR3 sequence (DNA): TGCAGTGCCGGGAGGGGGGAGACCCAGTACTTC. Amino acids: CSAGRGETQYF.

The genes are TRBV6-5 and TRBJ1-6, with D possibly matching TRBD1 (6 bases). Trimming shortened V by 2 bases and J by 16 bases, and 18 bases separated the two germline ends. The CDR3 runs 14 residues. Germline V CDR1 and CDR2: MNHEY, SVGAGI. The CDR3 spells CASSYGTGPHQLHF. In DNA, the CDR3 is TGTGCCAGCAGTTACGGTACAGGGCCCCACCAACTCCACTTT.

V gene TRBV27 combines with J gene TRBJ1-1; possible D gene TRBD1, 5 bases. CDR3 size: 13 residues. The V end lost 4 bases, the J end lost 1 base, and 7 bases lay between the germline ends. The germline CDR1 and CDR2 sequences are MNHEY and SMNVEV (reference sequence). This CDR3 is CASSWGRNTEAFF. CDR3 nucleotide sequence: TGTGCCAGCAGTTGGGGCAGGAACACTGAAGCTTTCTTT.

The CDR3 loop is CASSIVSRRDEAFF. The DNA for the CDR3 is TGTGCCAGTAGTATAGTGTCCCGACGGGATGAAGCTTTCTTT. V gene TRBV19 combines with J gene TRBJ1-1; D not resolved. The germline V gene has CDR1 LNHDA and CDR2 SQIVND (reference sequence). CDR3 length equals 14 residues. With 1 base removed from V and 7 bases from J, the gap between germline ends came to 13 bases.

The gene calls are TRBV6-5 and TRBJ2-1, with 7 bases that match TRBD2. CDR1 and CDR2 (germline): MNHEY, SVGAGI. After removal of 7 bases from V and 8 bases from J, the junction contained 11 bases not matched to a gene. The CDR3 loop spans 14 amino acids. The DNA of the CDR3 is TGTGCCAGCACCCAGCGCGGGAGCCGGCATGAGCAGTTCTTC. The encoded protein is CASTQRGSRHEQFF.

This clone was detected only a few times. V usage is TRBV7-3 and J usage is TRBJ1-6; D is perhaps TRBD1 (6 bases). Germline V gene data show CDR1 as SGHTA and CDR2 as FQGTGA. V lost 6 bases to trimming and J lost 7 bases, with 10 bases between them. The CDR3 covers 13 residues. The CDR3 protein is CASSTGSNSPLHF. CDR3 DNA: TGTGCCAGCAGTACAGGGAGCAATTCACCCCTCCACTTT.

The sample holds a few counts of this clone. The chain links TRBV30 to TRBJ2-5; a weak D match, TRBD2 (7 bases). This CDR3 region has 15 residues. Germline-derived CDR1 and CDR2 are GTSNPN and SVGIG (reference sequence). The ends were cut back, 2 bases at V and 5 bases at J, with 18 bases in the middle. This CDR3 reads CAWSQLGGGRETQYF. The CDR3 coding sequence is TGTGCCTGGAGTCAACTGGGGGGGGGCAGGGAGACCCAGTACTTC.

This clone was counted a single time. The chain is built from TRBV7-3 and TRBJ2-1, with TRBD2 matching over 10 bases. Trimming cost V 1 base and J 6 bases; bases outside gene matches: 3. The length of the CDR3 is 15 residues. Germline V gene data show CDR1 as SGHTA and CDR2 as FQGTGA. The CDR3 DNA reads as TGTGCCAGCAGCTTAATGGCTAGCGGGAGCAATGAGCAGTTCTTC. It translates to CASSLMASGSNEQFF.

The chain links TRBV5-1 to TRBJ2-3; 7 positions match TRBD2. Unmatched junction bases numbered 8, after V lost 2 bases and J lost 2 bases. Germline loops: CDR1 SGHRS, CDR2 YFSETQ. The CDR3 covers 16 residues. The CDR3 loop reads CASSFGDYPNTDTQYF. In nucleotides, the CDR3 is TGCGCCAGCAGCTTTGGGGACTACCCCAACACAGATACGCAGTATTTT.

The chain links TRBV7-9 to TRBJ2-5; TRBD1 agrees at 10 bases. Germline V lookup: CDR1 SEHNR, CDR2 FQNEAQ (reference sequence). The V and J ends lost 3 bases and 3 bases, in that order; junction bases with no gene match: 4. The CDR3 covers 15 residues. The CDR3 loop reads CASSLGQGWEETQYF. In DNA, the CDR3 is TGTGCCAGCAGCTTGGGACAGGGGTGGGAAGAGACCCAGTACTTC. Variable domain in full (rest from reference TRBV7-9 and TRBJ2-5): DTGVSQNPRHKITKRGQNVTFRCDPISEHNRLYWYRQTLGQGPEFLTYFQNEAQLEKSRLLSDRFSAERPKGSFSTLEIQRTEQGDSAMYLCASSLGQGWEETQYFGPGTRLLVL.

This clone appeared once. The chain links TRBV19 to TRBJ1-4, with TRBD1 matching 8 bases. The CDR3 covers 14 residues. V dropped 9 bases and J dropped 6; count of bases not matched to a gene: 9. CDR1 and CDR2 (germline): LNHDA, SQIVND (reference sequence). The chain's CDR3 is CASMDRAGDEKLFF. CDR3 coding DNA: TGTGCCAGCATGGACAGGGCCGGGGATGAAAAACTGTTTTTT.

V gene TRBV15 combines with J gene TRBJ1-6; D is uncertain. CDR3 size: 14 residues. The germline V gene has CDR1 LNHNV and CDR2 YYDKDF (reference sequence). The ends were cut back, 1 base at V and 8 bases at J, with 9 bases in the middle. CDR3 protein: CATSRGSGDSPLHF. In DNA, the CDR3 is TGTGCCACCAGCAGAGGGAGCGGAGATTCACCCCTCCACTTT.

The chain carries TRBV11-1 and TRBJ2-5; either TRBD1 or TRBD2 may supply D (5 bases each). Germline V gene lookup returns CDR1 SGHAT and CDR2 FQDESV (reference sequence). The V gene lost 4 bases and the J gene lost 5 bases, with 14 bases spanning the gap. There are 14 residues in the CDR3. For the CDR3, the DNA is TGTGCCAGCAGCTACGGGACCCTGATTGAGACCCAGTACTTC. It yields the protein CASSYGTLIETQYF.

The gene calls are TRBV18 and TRBJ2-3; 8 bases map to TRBD1. Losses at the gene ends were 3 bases for V and 2 bases for J; bases not matched to a gene: 7. This CDR3 has 16 residues. The germline V gene encodes CDR1 KGHSH and CDR2 LQKENI. CDR3 region: CASSPQGAGATDTQYF. CDR3 in DNA: TGTGCCAGCTCACCCCAGGGGGCAGGAGCCACAGATACGCAGTATTTT.

The rearrangement uses TRBV7-9 and TRBJ2-7; D not resolved. Per germline, CDR1 SEHNR and CDR2 FQNEAQ (reference sequence). This CDR3 has 12 residues. The ends were cut back, 1 base at V and 5 bases at J, with 6 bases in the middle. In nucleotides, the CDR3 is TGTGCCAGCAGCTTAGGACGAAACGAGCAGTACTTC. Protein product: CASSLGRNEQYF.

The V gene is TRBV7-9, the J gene TRBJ2-1; 10 nucleotides align to TRBD1. This CDR3 contains 15 residues. The V segment lost 2 bases and the J segment 8 bases; nucleotides outside the gene matches: 6. Looked up from germline, CDR1 is SEHNR and CDR2 is FQNEAQ (reference sequence). CDR3 in amino acids: CASSLPGQGPDEQFF. In nucleotides, the CDR3 is TGTGCCAGCAGCTTACCGGGACAGGGGCCGGATGAGCAGTTCTTC.

This chain uses TRBV19 with TRBJ1-3; TRBD1 agrees at 8 bases. J lost 11 bases, V lost 5 bases, and 14 bases had no gene match. The germline gives CDR1 LNHDA, CDR2 SQIVND (reference sequence). The CDR3 loop spans 15 amino acids. CDR3 sequence: CASSEWRTGSDAIYF. DNA for the CDR3: TGTGCCAGTAGTGAATGGAGGACAGGGTCGGACGCCATATATTTT.

The CDR3 protein is CASSELDSSTDTQYF. The CDR3 DNA follows: TGTGCCAGCAGTGAATTGGACTCCAGCACAGATACGCAGTATTTT. The chain carries TRBV2 and TRBJ2-3, with D tentatively TRBD2 (5 bases). Trimming cost V 2 bases and J 0 bases, with 9 bases left between them. Germline V gene sequence: CDR1 SNHLY, CDR2 FYNNEI. CDR3 length: 15 amino acids.

Only a few counts were recorded for this clone. This rearrangement joins TRBV3-1 (or the pseudogene TRBV3-2) to TRBJ1-6; no clear D. V lost 3 bases to trimming and J lost 9 bases, with 3 bases between them. This CDR3 region has 11 residues. The germline CDR1 and CDR2 sequences are LGHDT and YNNKEL (reference sequence). The DNA of the CDR3 is TGTGCCAGCAGCCAGGGTTCACCCCTCCACTTT. Translating it yields CASSQGSPLHF.

The chain carries TRBV2 and TRBJ2-7; 11 bases are a match to TRBD1. CDR1 and CDR2 from the germline V gene are SNHLY and FYNNEI. With 0 bases clipped from V and 5 bases from J, the junction kept 6 bases outside the gene matches. The CDR3 has 16 amino acids. The CDR3 DNA reads TGTGCCAGCAGTGAAGCGCTTCGGGGACAGGGGGACGAGCAGTACTTC. As protein: CASSEALRGQGDEQYF. Variable domain in full (rest from reference TRBV2 and TRBJ2-7): EPEVTQTPSHQVTQMGQEVILRCVPISNHLYFYWYRQILGQKVEFLVSFYNNEISEKSEIFDDQFSVERPDGSNFTLKIRSTKLEDSAMYFCASSEALRGQGDEQYFGPGTRLTVT.

V and J are TRBV2 and TRBJ1-6; TRBD1 matches at 7 bases. This CDR3 is built from 13 residues. Germline lookup yields CDR1 SNHLY and CDR2 FYNNEI. The V gene end was trimmed by 6 bases and the J gene end by 10 bases; junction bases not matched to a gene: 6. This CDR3 is CASRTGSASPLHF. CDR3 nucleotides: TGTGCCAGCAGGACAGGGTCCGCGTCACCCCTCCACTTT.

This chain links TRBV7-2 with TRBJ2-7; 7 bases match TRBD1. Germline loops: CDR1 SGHTA, CDR2 FQGNSA. J was trimmed by 1 base and V by 3 bases; bases with no gene match: 6. There are 15 residues in the CDR3. The DNA of the CDR3 is TGTGCCAGCAGCTTCGACGGGACAGCATCCTACGAGCAGTACTTC. Translated: CASSFDGTASYEQYF.

The chain has TRBV19 and TRBJ1-6; a possible D gene is TRBD1 (5 bases). Germline V gene data show CDR1 as LNHDA and CDR2 as SQIVND (reference sequence). V gave up 4 bases and J gave up 11 bases, with 15 bases separating them. The CDR3 sequence is 14 residues long. The CDR3 here is CASSTTGFDTPLHF. CDR3 DNA sequence: TGTGCCAGTAGTACCACAGGTTTTGATACACCCCTCCACTTT.

This clone was seen only once. This chain uses TRBV6-2 or TRBV6-3 with TRBJ2-3; TRBD1 agrees at 8 bases. With 1 base clipped from V and 2 bases from J, the junction kept 5 bases outside the gene matches. The CDR3 is 16 amino acids. CDR1 and CDR2 from the germline V gene are MNHEY and SVGEGT. The CDR3 is CASSYFGRGPTDTQYF. The CDR3 region has the DNA TGTGCCAGCAGTTACTTTGGCAGGGGGCCCACAGATACGCAGTATTTT.

In its sample, this clone was seen once. At one end, the junction sequence differs from germline, possibly due to a read error. V is TRBV29-1 and J is TRBJ2-7, with a weak D call TRBD1 (6 bases). CDR3 size: 12 residues. The germline V gene has CDR1 SQVTM and CDR2 ANQGSEA. The CDR3 bases are TGCAGCGTAGAAGGACAGTTTGACGAGCAGTACTTC. It specifies CSVEGQFDEQYF.

The genes are TRBV9 and TRBJ1-1; D remains ambiguous. Per the germline V gene, CDR1 is SGDLS and CDR2 is YYNGEE. The V end was cut by 4 bases, the J end by 7 bases, with 14 bases between. The length of the CDR3 is 13 residues. This CDR3 is CASSPGQALEAFF. For the CDR3, the DNA is TGTGCCAGCAGCCCTGGTCAGGCACTTGAAGCTTTCTTT.

The chain employs TRBV7-9 and TRBJ1-4; 9 bases fit TRBD1. CDR1 is SEHNR, CDR2 FQNEAQ, per germline (reference sequence). V lost 1 base, J lost 11 bases, and 8 bases stayed unmatched. This CDR3 contains 15 residues. CDR3 sequence: CASSLVGTGIEKLFF. The CDR3 DNA sequence: TGTGCCAGCAGCTTAGTTGGGACAGGGATTGAGAAACTGTTTTTT.